This entry features one T cell receptor beta chain sequence. Trimming pared 0 bases from V and 0 bases from J, leaving 8 bases between. Germline V gene sequence: CDR1 SGHVS, CDR2 FQNEAQ. This CDR3 spans 15 amino acids. This sample was taken from a study of CD8+CD57+ T cells in acquired aplastic anemia. Before being chosen for sequencing, patients had shown CD8+CD57+ cell expansion by flow cytometry. Investigators profiled TCR beta VDJ and CDR3 from genomic DNA template. One entry per CDR3 protein, called by TCRdb with MiXCR from the reads. Of approximately 220,000 distinct CDR3 sequences listed, more than 45% are singletons.

This clonotype was obtained from a human donor with aplastic anemia. This chain links TRBV7-8 with TRBJ1-2; a possible D gene is TRBD1 (6 bases). The sequencing input was sorted CD4+, CD8+, or CD8+CD57+ T cells (not recorded which) from PBMCs. This CDR3 is CASSLAQGTNYGYTF. The CDR3 DNA reads as TGTGCCAGCAGCTTAGCGCAGGGGACTAACTATGGCTACACCTTC.